This T cell receptor (beta chain) is from a study of PD-1 blockade in classical Hodgkin lymphoma (dated by TCRdb to 2018 to 2020). Context from the whole study: Nivolumab dosing was 3 mg/kg intravenously every 2 weeks, continuing until either disease progression or unacceptable toxicity. The study used TCR beta sequencing and CyTOF to define a peripheral blood immune signature of response to PD-1 blockade in classical Hodgkin lymphoma. Here is what the overall study found, with its caveats: Trial patients with a complete response had baseline diversity similar to that of newly diagnosed patients, while partial responders and progressors had significantly lower diversity. The study was limited to a single clinical trial cohort, and causes of repertoire differences, possibly disease activity or prior therapy, remained undefined. Baseline TCR diversity was reported to be lower in newly diagnosed patients than in healthy donors and to be lower still in relapsed/refractory patients. Lower diversity was seen in patients whose nivolumab began less than 1 year after ASCT, and these patients were left out of later analyses so that immune reconstitution would not confound the results. A significant rise by C4D1 was seen in CD4+ but not CD8+ TCR diversity (p=0.0027 vs p=0.16), with the rise being most apparent in complete responders (p=0.02).

The germline V gene gives CDR1 as MDHEN and CDR2 as SYDVKM. Deletion took 1 base off V and 3 bases off J, with a span of 9 bases between the germline ends. The CDR3 goes from the cysteine to the phenylalanine over 14 residues. Only the CDR3 part of the read is kept: 42 bases, read in frame from the first base. A note on this clone: Its recognized antigen is unknown. Per-base qualities were not stored, and no clone one base away is much larger.

The sample's time point label is to be understood as: cycle 4 day 1 (C4D1), after 6 weeks of nivolumab. Every trial patient had relapsed following autologous stem cell transplantation, and prior brentuximab vedotin exposure was what differed among cohorts A, B and C. The trial cohort was composed of about 54 patients with relapsed/refractory classical Hodgkin lymphoma, for whom complete response, partial response or progressive disease was recorded as best overall response. Trial patients were treated with single-agent nivolumab in the multi-cohort phase II CheckMate 205 trial. An independent review committee assessed best overall response using the 2007 International Working Group response criteria. Trial PBMCs were obtained immediately prior to nivolumab initiation (C1D1) and on therapy at cycle 2 day 1 and cycle 4 day 1. Peripheral blood was collected in 8 mL Vacutainer Cell Preparation Tubes, from which PBMCs were isolated by centrifugation and then cryopreserved.

Genomic DNA was isolated using the Qiagen DNeasy kit from unsorted PBMCs as well as from negatively selected CD4+ and CD8+ fractions. Using primers that anneal to V and J segments, immunoSEQ multiplex PCR amplified the TCR beta CDR3 regions. A synthetic immune receptor repertoire was used to minimize amplification bias, and any residual bias was removed computationally once sequencing was done. The authors processed their data as follows. Repertoire diversity was quantified as the Shannon entropy index using custom Python scripts. The unsorted, CD4+ and CD8+ repertoires were each analyzed separately, with the exception of combined analyses, where CD4+ and CD8+ sequences were merged in silico. Clonal expansion was defined as at least a 2-fold frequency increase after treatment relative to C1D1, with a pseudocount of 0.5 for undetected baseline clones. Singleton clones were defined as clones with 0 or 1 copy at C1D1, and non-singleton clones were defined as clones with 2 or more copies. Clones expanded in unsorted samples were labelled as CD4+, CD8+ or unknown by matching protein sequences in sorted samples from the same patient. Wilcoxon tests on paired samples were used to test diversity changes from C1D1 to C4D1. In TCRdb, the immuneACCESS table is reduced to in-frame sequences with V and J assigned. These tables do not hold every clone; where another copy was compared, an unresolved V gene accounts for under half, and the others remain unexplained. The DNA was the basis for D and trimming; V, J and clone size are from that table. For this sample there are 90,000 to 100,000 clones; roughly 73% appear just once. Jointly, the top ten make up less than 10% of the sample.

The TCR sequence derives from a human donor with classical Hodgkin lymphoma. This chain is built from TRBV28 and TRBJ2-5; too little of a D gene remains to name it. The starting material was peripheral blood mononuclear cells (PBMCs), obtained before the fourth cycle of nivolumab. For the CDR3, the sequence is CASSLFWEKETQYF. The bases read TGTGCCAGCAGTTTATTCTGGGAAAAAGAGACCCAGTACTTC.